The 14 T cell receptor beta chains below come from one sample, sequenced in a study of Siglec-9 on CD8 T cells in melanoma. The table came from immunoSEQ multiplex PCR; TCRdb's copy has only in-frame clones and leaves some out. The sample records roughly 35,000 clones, about 86% being singletons. Sample: Siglec-9- CD8+ T cells sorted from blood. Receptor source: a human donor in good health.

The chain recombines TRBV6-1 with TRBJ2-1; D is unresolved. Trimming stripped 0 bases from V and 7 bases from J, with 7 bases between. The CDR3 loop spans 13 amino acids. Germline CDR1 reads MNHNS; CDR2 reads SASEGT. The CDR3 nucleotides read TGTGCCAGCAGTGAAGCATTTGCTAATGAGCAGTTCTTC. Its translation is CASSEAFANEQFF.

The genes are TRBV30 and TRBJ2-3; D may match TRBD1 or TRBD2 (6 bases each). The CDR3 is 12 amino acids. Germline lookup yields CDR1 GTSNPN and CDR2 SVGIG (reference sequence). CDR3 in DNA: TGTGCTGAGGGGGGATCGGGAGATACGCAGTATTTT. Translation gives CAEGGSGDTQYF.

V gene TRBV4-1 combines with J gene TRBJ2-5; 8 bases line up with TRBD1. The CDR3 sequence is 14 residues long. Germline CDR1 reads MGHRA; CDR2 reads YSYEKL. The ends lost 3 bases at V and 5 bases at J; junction bases unmatched: 5. This CDR3 is CASSQGQASETQYF. The CDR3 nucleotides read TGCGCCAGCAGCCAGGGACAGGCGAGTGAGACCCAGTACTTC.

CDR3 nucleotides: TGTGCCAGCAGCTCGGGACCGGGGGGCGATGAGCAGTTCTTC. Its protein product is CASSSGPGGDEQFF. The V call is TRBV7-8, the J call TRBJ2-1; a possible D gene is TRBD2 (7 bases). Trimming cost V 4 bases and J 8 bases, with 15 bases left between them. This CDR3 has 14 amino acids. CDR1 is SGHVS, CDR2 FQNEAQ, per germline.

This clone was detected only a few times. The rearrangement joins TRBV4-1 to TRBJ1-1; D unresolved. There are 13 residues in the CDR3. CDR1 and CDR2 from the germline V gene are MGHRA and YSYEKL. V was pared by 1 base and J by 4 bases, with 7 bases between. CDR3 DNA sequence: TGCGCCAGCAGCCAAGCCTCTCGCACTGAAGCTTTCTTT. It encodes CASSQASRTEAFF.

J is TRBJ1-1 and V is TRBV11-2, with D perhaps TRBD1 (6 bases). Trimming took 0 bases from V and 4 from J, leaving 24 bases between them. The CDR3 sequence is 19 residues long. Germline V gene lookup returns CDR1 SGHAT and CDR2 FQNNGV. The CDR3 DNA sequence: TGTGCCAGCAGCTTAGAATCTTACAGGGCCTCCATCTGGAGCACTGAAGCTTTCTTT. Translated, it gives CASSLESYRASIWSTEAFF.

The chain carries TRBV9 and TRBJ2-1; 8 bases line up with TRBD2. The CDR3 runs 14 residues. V was clipped by 7 bases and J by 3 bases; unmatched bases: 6. The V gene's germline CDR1 is SGDLS and CDR2 YYNGEE. The CDR3 bases are TGTGCCAGCGGCGGGAGGAGCGTCTACAATGAGCAGTTCTTC. It encodes CASGGRSVYNEQFF. Using reference TRBV9 and TRBJ2-1 for the parts outside the CDR3, the full variable domain is DSGVTQTPKHLITATGQRVTLRCSPRSGDLSVYWYQQSLDQGLQFLIQYYNGEERAKGNILERFSAQQFPDLHSELNLSSLELGDSALYFCASGGRSVYNEQFFGPGTRLTVL.

V is TRBV12-5 and J is TRBJ1-6; a weak D match, TRBD1 (5 bases). V was pared by 0 bases and J by 0 bases, with 21 bases between. The CDR3 extends over 21 amino acids. Germline V gene lookup returns CDR1 LGHNT and CDR2 FRNRAP. The CDR3 DNA sequence: TGTGCTAGTGGTTTGGTACTTGGGCAGGGAATTAGGAGCTCCTATAATTCACCCCTCCACTTT. Protein sequence: CASGLVLGQGIRSSYNSPLHF.

The chain joins TRBV2 to TRBJ1-3; no firm D call. CDR3 length: 14 residues. CDR1 SNHLY and CDR2 FYNNEI come from the germline V gene. V lost 3 bases to trimming and J lost 0 bases, with 6 bases between them. Here the CDR3 reads CASSDPGSGNTIYF. Here the CDR3 DNA reads TGTGCCAGCAGTGATCCGGGCTCTGGAAACACCATATATTTT.

This rearrangement joins TRBV19 to TRBJ2-7; TRBD2 matches 8 bases. This CDR3 region has 14 residues. In germline, CDR1 is LNHDA, CDR2 SQIVND (reference sequence). V dropped 5 bases and J dropped 7; count of bases not matched to a gene: 10. Here the CDR3 reads CASSERGLPLEQYF. The CDR3 DNA reads as TGTGCCAGTAGTGAGCGGGGGCTACCTTTAGAGCAGTACTTC.

The rearrangement uses TRBV15 and TRBJ2-7; D gene uncertain. In germline, CDR1 is LNHNV, CDR2 YYDKDF (reference sequence). The V end was cut by 2 bases, the J end by 0 bases, with 20 bases between. This CDR3 is 18 amino acids long. This CDR3 is CATSRFPSLAPVSYEQYF. As DNA, the CDR3 is TGTGCCACCAGCAGATTCCCTTCCCTCGCGCCGGTCTCCTACGAGCAGTACTTC.

The chain recombines TRBV13 with TRBJ2-7; 9 bases are a match to TRBD1. CDR3 length: 15 residues. Looked up from germline, CDR1 is PRHDT and CDR2 is FYEKMQ (reference sequence). V shed 4 bases and J 4 bases; nucleotides not matched to a gene: 8. The CDR3 is CASSSGTGSPYEQYF. The CDR3 DNA is TGTGCCAGCAGCTCCGGGACAGGGAGTCCTTACGAGCAGTACTTC.

The rearrangement links TRBV6-7 to TRBJ2-7, with TRBD1 matching 7 bases. TRBV6-7 is placed among ORFs of uncertain function. J gave up 7 bases and V 5 bases, and 11 bases lay outside the gene matches. The CDR3 has 14 amino acids. This CDR3 is CASSQDRWEGEQYF. The CDR3 nucleotides read TGTGCCAGCAGTCAGGACAGGTGGGAAGGGGAGCAGTACTTC.

The V and J genes are TRBV5-6 and TRBJ2-3; 7 bases match TRBD1. Germline CDR1 is SGHDT and CDR2 is YYEEEE. The CDR3 consists of 17 residues. Trimming removed 4 bases from V and 1 base from J; junction bases left unmatched: 12. The DNA of the CDR3 is TGTGCCAGCAGCGTTTTTGCCGGGACAGAGGGCACAGATACGCAGTATTTT. Translation: CASSVFAGTEGTDTQYF.